This T cell receptor beta chain was sequenced in a study of blood T cell repertoires in COVID-19. The overall study: Sites across the United States, Italy and Spain contributed samples from acute and convalescent COVID-19. T cells, B-cell-depleted T cells, or PBMCs provided the cDNA or gDNA that served as material.

CDR3 length: 15 amino acids. With 5 bases removed from V and 12 bases from J, the gap between germline ends came to 26 bases. Germline CDR1 reads SQVTM; CDR2 reads ANQGSEA. Authors' methods: Amplification with reference gene primers provided the estimates of nucleated cell counts. The assay was immunoSEQ multiplex PCR, and TCRdb's table has in-frame clones only and misses some. V, J and clone size reflect that table, while D and trimming were determined from the DNA. The sample has 150,000 to 200,000 clones, 75% to 90% seen once; the top ten hold around 1.9%. Sequenced material: peripheral blood. The gene calls are TRBV29-1 and TRBJ2-1, with D perhaps matching TRBD1 (6 bases). The clonotype comes from a man between 65 and 85 years old with active or convalescent COVID-19. CDR3 DNA sequence: TGCAGCGTTTACTCTGCCAGGGGCACCCCCGGCGGGCAGTTCTTC. It translates to CSVYSARGTPGGQFF.